Below, 9 T cell receptor beta chains from the same sample are listed, as sequenced in a study of cytomegalovirus exposure and HLA in healthy donors. 13 Jbeta primers and 60 Vbeta primers were used for the PCR. Method: immunoSEQ multiplex PCR; TCRdb's copy keeps in-frame clones and lacks some. The sample contains 160,000 or so clones, 80% to 90% of which appear only once. Sample: PBMCs. The receptors stem from a woman aged 25-40 years in good health and CMV-seropositive.

V usage is TRBV6-1 and J usage is TRBJ2-2, with D possibly matching TRBD2 (5 bases). This CDR3 contains 15 residues. Trimming took off 3 bases at V and 4 bases at J, with 12 bases between the two ends. Germline-derived CDR1 and CDR2 are MNHNS and SASEGT. The CDR3 sequence: CASSETLEGTGELFF. The CDR3, as DNA: TGTGCCAGCAGTGAGACTCTCGAGGGCACCGGGGAGCTGTTTTTT.

This clone was found a few times. The chain uses TRBV19 and TRBJ1-4, with D possibly being TRBD1 (5 bases). The CDR3 is 17 amino acids. Germline V lookup: CDR1 LNHDA, CDR2 SQIVND (reference sequence). Trimming removed 1 base from V and 8 bases from J, with 20 bases in between. The CDR3 here is CASSIGVSQGRREKLFF. As DNA, the CDR3 is TGTGCCAGTAGTATAGGGGTTTCGCAGGGTCGGCGGGAAAAACTGTTTTTT.

V usage is TRBV7-9 and J usage is TRBJ2-3, with TRBD1 matching 8 bases. V was clipped by 2 bases and J by 0 bases; unmatched bases: 1. The CDR3 is 15 residues long. CDR1 SEHNR and CDR2 FQNEAQ come from the germline V gene (reference sequence). The CDR3 loop reads CASSLRQGSTDTQYF. For the CDR3, the DNA is TGTGCCAGCAGCTTAAGACAGGGGAGCACAGATACGCAGTATTTT.

V gene TRBV6-1 combines with J gene TRBJ1-5, with a possible D match to TRBD1 (6 bases). The germline V gene has CDR1 MNHNS and CDR2 SASEGT. The CDR3 spans 14 residues. V was clipped by 4 bases and J by 2 bases, with 9 bases between them. CDR3 region: CASSVRQGNQPQHF. Written as DNA, the CDR3 is TGTGCCAGCAGTGTCCGACAGGGCAATCAGCCCCAGCATTTT.

The chain has TRBV5-6 and TRBJ1-2; 7 bases are shared with TRBD1. CDR3 length: 13 residues. V lost 4 bases to trimming and J lost 8 bases; unmatched junction nucleotides: 8. CDR1 is SGHDT, CDR2 YYEEEE, per germline. The CDR3 DNA reads as TGTGCCAGCAGCCGCGACAGGGTGGAGGGCTACACCTTC. Translation: CASSRDRVEGYTF.

J is TRBJ1-2 and V is TRBV28; 11 nucleotides line up with TRBD1. The CDR3 loop spans 14 amino acids. V gave up 6 bases and J gave up 8 bases; unmatched junction bases: 8. Germline-derived CDR1 and CDR2 are MDHEN and SYDVKM. CDR3 amino acids: CASSRMGQGGGYTF. CDR3 coding DNA: TGTGCCAGCAGCCGGATGGGACAGGGGGGAGGCTACACCTTC.

J is TRBJ1-5 and V is TRBV9, with a weak D call TRBD1 (5 bases). V lost 1 base to trimming and J lost 2 bases, with 13 bases between them. This CDR3 region has 16 residues. Looked up from germline, CDR1 is SGDLS and CDR2 is YYNGEE. CDR3 coding DNA: TGTGCCAGCAGCGTATGCGGGGCAAGCGGCAATCAGCCCCAGCATTTT. This gives the protein CASSVCGASGNQPQHF.

This clone was counted a single time. The rearrangement joins TRBV27 to TRBJ1-5, with 7 bases matching TRBD1. Germline trimming cut 4 bases from V and 5 bases from J; bases unmatched to any gene: 2. Germline lookup yields CDR1 MNHEY and CDR2 SMNVEV (reference sequence). The CDR3 is 13 residues long. The CDR3 sequence: CASSSQGYQPQHF. CDR3 nucleotides: TGTGCCAGCAGTTCACAGGGGTATCAGCCCCAGCATTTT.

J is TRBJ1-2 and V is TRBV29-1, with D tentatively TRBD1 (5 bases). V was trimmed by 6 bases and J by 4 bases, leaving 12 bases between them. Germline CDR1 reads SQVTM; CDR2 reads ANQGSEA. The CDR3 is made up of 12 amino acids. CDR3 sequence (DNA): TGCAGCGTCATGACAGATTCCTATGGCTACACCTTC. Its translation: CSVMTDSYGYTF.